These 2 T cell receptor beta chains originate from one sample sequenced in a study of STAT5B mutations in CD4+ large granular lymphocyte leukemia. Here immunoSEQ multiplex PCR was the method, and the copy in TCRdb shows in-frame clones only, minus some. The sample consists of fewer than 40,000 clones, about three quarters of them appearing once. Sequencing was carried out using CD4+ T cells from blood buffy coats. These receptors originate from a human donor in good health.

CDR3 in amino acids: CAWDMGTGANVLTF. As DNA, the CDR3 is TGTGCCTGGGACATGGGAACCGGGGCCAACGTCCTGACTTTC. The genes are TRBV30 and TRBJ2-6, with unresolved D. The V and J ends lost 5 bases and 4 bases respectively, with 12 bases between them. CDR1 and CDR2 (germline): GTSNPN, SVGIG (reference sequence). CDR3 length equals 14 residues.

About this clone: Other DNA sequences in the same sample also yield this CDR3. The chain recombines TRBV5-6 with TRBJ2-7, with TRBD2 matching 10 bases. Germline CDR1 reads SGHDT; CDR2 reads YYEEEE. The CDR3 has 17 amino acids. The V segment lost 6 bases and the J segment 0 bases; nucleotides outside the gene matches: 12. For the CDR3, the DNA is TGTGCCAGCAAACAGACTAGCGGGTGGAGGGGCTCCTACGAGCAGTACTTC. Translating gives CASKQTSGWRGSYEQYF. The variable domain in full, completed from reference TRBV5-6 and TRBJ2-7, reads DAGVTQSPTHLIKTRGQQVTLRCSPKSGHDTVSWYQQALGQGPQFIFQYYEEEERQRGNFPDRFSGHQFPNYSSELNVNALLLGDSALYLCASKQTSGWRGSYEQYFGPGTRLTVT.